Listed below are T cell receptor beta chains from one sample, sequenced in a study of CD8 T cells in ankylosing spondylitis. One entry per CDR3 protein results from TCRdb running MiXCR on the 5' RACE reads. The table shows 400,000 to 450,000 distinct CDR3 sequences, with 17% occurring only once. Sequences were obtained from blood, either unsorted or a sorted T cell fraction (not recorded which). Receptors were obtained from a male donor with ankylosing spondylitis. Each CDR3 is given with its conserved first and last residue. A D gene is named only where the DNA matches it firmly. Part of the rows lack a size; the others show once, few, many or a class for expanded clones.

TRBV7-2,few,TRBD2,TRBJ2-1,CASSFNPGLAGPSSYNEQFF,TGTGCCAGCAGCTTCAACCCGGGACTAGCGGGACCTAGCTCCTACAATGAGCAGTTCTTC
TRBV6-5,.,.,TRBJ2-1,CASSYSRDSNEQFF,TGTGCCAGCAGTTACTCGCGGGACAGCAATGAGCAGTTCTTC
TRBV4-1,.,.,TRBJ1-4,CASSPPYGTTNEKLFF,TGCGCCAGCAGCCCACCTTATGGGACAACTAATGAAAAACTGTTTTTT
TRBV27,few,.,TRBJ1-2,CASSLRQGTAYGYTF,TGTGCCAGCAGTTTGCGTCAAGGGACGGCATATGGCTACACCTTC
TRBV12-3/TRBV12-4,.,.,TRBJ2-3,CASSTKRGMSDTQYF,TGTGCCAGCAGTACTAAAAGGGGGATGTCAGATACGCAGTATTTT
TRBV28,.,.,TRBJ2-6,CASLGRQNLTGANVLTF,TGTGCCAGCCTGGGACGGCAGAATTTAACAGGGGCCAACGTCCTGACTTTC
TRBV5-1,.,.,TRBJ2-1,CASSSLLDNEQFF,TGCGCCAGCAGCTCCCTCCTCGACAATGAGCAGTTCTTC
TRBV5-1,.,TRBD1,TRBJ1-1,CASSRDSFNTEAFF,TGCGCCAGCAGCCGGGACAGCTTTAACACTGAAGCTTTCTTT
TRBV5-5,.,.,TRBJ2-1,CASSLGGEDHNEQFF,TGTGCCAGCAGCTTGGGAGGGGAGGACCACAATGAGCAGTTCTTC
TRBV7-9,few,.,TRBJ1-1,CASSLRQAKWTEAFF,TGTGCCAGCAGCTTAAGACAGGCCAAGTGGACTGAAGCTTTCTTT
TRBV12-5,many,.,TRBJ1-5,CASGEDGNQPQHF,TGTGCTAGTGGCGAGGACGGCAATCAGCCCCAGCATTTT
TRBV12-3/TRBV12-4,few,.,TRBJ1-4,CASSWTPKSEKLFF,TGTGCCAGCAGCTGGACACCTAAGTCGGAAAAACTGTTTTTT
TRBV7-2,few,.,TRBJ2-3,CASSSLGAYGTDTQYF,TGTGCCAGCAGCTCACTGGGGGCATATGGCACAGATACGCAGTATTTT
TRBV5-1,few,TRBD2,TRBJ2-5,CASSLAGTVKTQYF,TGCGCCAGCAGCTTAGCGGGGACGGTTAAGACCCAGTACTTC
TRBV4-2,.,TRBD2,TRBJ2-3,CASSQGLAATSTDTQYF,TGTGCCAGCAGCCAGGGACTAGCGGCCACTAGCACAGATACGCAGTATTTT